The rows below give T cell receptor beta chains drawn from one sample of a study of OX40 agonist ivuxolimab in advanced cancers. The assay was immunoSEQ multiplex PCR, and TCRdb's table has in-frame clones only and misses some. The table has some 25,000 clones, roughly 85% seen once. The starting material was CD4+ or CD8+ T cells sorted from blood, obtained in a trial of the OX40 agonist ivuxolimab. The origin of the receptors is an adult with an advanced solid tumor such as melanoma, head and neck, liver or kidney cancer. The CDR3 runs from the conserved cysteine through the conserved F or W. D genes are given only for firm matches. The size of a clone is reported for some rows only, either as once, few or many, or as a class for expanded clones.

TRBJ2-1,16,TRBD1,NA,TRBV7-7,CASSSGTGGGYNEQFF,TGTGCCAGCAGCTCGGGGACAGGGGGCGGGTACAATGAGCAGTTCTTC
TRBJ1-2,12,TRBD1,NA,TRBV10-2,CASSPTGDGYTF,TGCGCCAGCAGCCCGACAGGGGATGGCTACACCTTC
TRBJ2-3,12,NA,once,TRBV27,CASSSFTDTQYF,TGTGCCAGCAGTTCCTTCACAGATACGCAGTATTTT
TRBJ2-5,16,TRBD2,NA,TRBV9,CASSARGLAGGETQYF,TGTGCCAGCAGCGCAAGGGGACTAGCGGGAGGAGAGACCCAGTACTTC
TRBJ2-4,14,TRBD2,NA,TRBV5-1,CASSLGLARDIQYF,TGCGCCAGCAGCTTGGGACTAGCTCGGGACATTCAGTACTTC
TRBJ2-1,14,TRBD2,NA,TRBV4-1,CASSPPGGDNEQFF,TGCGCCAGCAGCCCCCCGGGGGGTGACAATGAGCAGTTCTTC
TRBJ1-2,14,NA,NA,TRBV5-1,CASSLAMGSYGYTF,TGCGCCAGCAGCTTGGCCATGGGGTCTTACGGCTACACCTTC
TRBJ1-6,16,TRBD1,NA,TRBV10-3,CATQGGLTGGSSPLHF,TGTGCCACCCAGGGGGGGCTGACAGGGGGTAGTTCACCCCTCCACTTT
TRBJ1-1,14,TRBD1,NA,TRBV5-1,CASSLTGGDTEAFF,TGCGCCAGCAGCTTGACAGGGGGGGACACTGAAGCTTTCTTT
TRBJ2-3,14,NA,NA,TRBV6-4,CASSDSRYTDTQYF,TGTGCCAGCAGTGACTCTAGGTACACAGATACGCAGTATTTT
TRBJ2-1,15,TRBD2,few,TRBV29-1,CSVPSGLAGYNEQFF,TGCAGCGTCCCCTCGGGACTAGCGGGGTACAATGAGCAGTTCTTC
TRBJ2-3,15,TRBD2,once,TRBV4-1,CASSLGTSGGDTQYF,TGCGCCAGCAGCCTCGGGACTAGCGGGGGTGATACGCAGTATTTT
TRBJ1-5,17,TRBD1,NA,TRBV4-2,CASSQETGQGARQPQHF,TGTGCCAGCAGCCAGGAAACGGGACAGGGGGCACGTCAGCCCCAGCATTTT
TRBJ2-1,17,NA,NA,TRBV11-3,CASSLETGSSSYNEQFF,TGTGCCAGCAGCTTAGAAACGGGGTCGAGCTCCTACAATGAGCAGTTCTTC
TRBJ2-7,16,TRBD1,NA,TRBV4-1,CASSQDPAGGHYEQYF,TGCGCCAGCAGCCAAGATCCGGCAGGGGGTCACTACGAGCAGTACTTC
TRBJ2-7,17,NA,NA,TRBV7-8,CASSPKGDLGFQYEQYF,TGTGCCAGCAGTCCTAAGGGGGATCTAGGATTTCAGTACGAGCAGTACTTC
TRBJ1-2,13,NA,NA,TRBV5-4,CASSFRGADGYTF,TGTGCCAGCAGCTTCCGAGGGGCTGATGGCTACACCTTC
TRBJ2-1,14,TRBD2,NA,TRBV28,CASSLREIYNEQFF,TGTGCCAGCAGTTTGCGGGAGATCTACAATGAGCAGTTCTTC
TRBJ2-4,14,NA,NA,TRBV4-1,CASSPPSAKNIQYF,TGCGCCAGCAGCCCTCCTTCAGCCAAAAACATTCAGTACTTC
TRBJ1-1,13,NA,NA,TRBV5-6,CASSTSLGTEAFF,TGTGCCAGCAGCACCTCATTAGGGACTGAAGCTTTCTTT
TRBJ2-2,13,NA,medium-sized,TRBV27,CASIGSGTGELFF,TGTGCCAGCATAGGTTCGGGGACCGGGGAGCTGTTTTTT
TRBJ2-3,15,TRBD2,NA,TRBV2,CASSVWLAGTDTQYF,TGTGCCAGCAGTGTGTGGCTAGCGGGCACAGATACGCAGTATTTT
TRBJ1-1,14,NA,NA,TRBV10-3,CAIRNIEMNTEAFF,TGTGCCATCAGAAACATAGAAATGAACACTGAAGCTTTCTTT
TRBJ2-1,13,NA,NA,TRBV5-6,CASSLWRSNEQFF,TGTGCCAGCAGCTTATGGCGTTCGAATGAGCAGTTCTTC
TRBJ2-1,13,TRBD2,NA,TRBV6-4,CATSGGPNNEQFF,TGTGCCACATCGGGGGGACCAAACAATGAGCAGTTCTTC
TRBJ2-2,15,NA,NA,TRBV7-6,CASSLRDSGTGELFF,TGTGCCAGCAGCCTCCGGGACTCAGGCACCGGGGAGCTGTTTTTT
TRBJ1-2,14,TRBD1,few,TRBV30,CAYTPGQGSYGYTF,TGTGCCTACACTCCGGGACAGGGTTCATATGGCTACACCTTC
TRBJ1-4,13,NA,NA,TRBV19,CASSIDAGGKLFF,TGTGCCAGTAGTATAGACGCCGGAGGAAAACTGTTTTTT
TRBJ1-4,14,NA,NA,TRBV15,CATSSSRTVEKLFF,TGTGCCACCAGCAGCTCCCGGACAGTTGAAAAACTGTTTTTT
TRBJ2-7,13,NA,NA,TRBV6-5,CASSPWGGREQYF,TGTGCCAGCAGCCCCTGGGGGGGCAGGGAGCAGTACTTC
TRBJ2-5,14,NA,NA,TRBV9,CASSVVGGQETQYF,TGTGCCAGCAGCGTAGTTGGGGGGCAAGAGACCCAGTACTTC
TRBJ2-1,15,TRBD2,NA,TRBV19,CASSALAGPYNEQFF,TGTGCCAGTAGTGCACTAGCGGGACCCTACAATGAGCAGTTCTTC
TRBJ1-1,17,NA,NA,TRBV29-1,CSVEGRAKPPMNTEAFF,TGCAGCGTTGAGGGTCGGGCAAAACCCCCGATGAACACTGAAGCTTTCTTT
TRBJ2-1,15,NA,few,TRBV15,CATSPGQGPYNEQFF,TGTGCCACCAGCCCGGGGCAAGGGCCCTACAATGAGCAGTTCTTC
TRBJ2-7,14,NA,NA,TRBV19,CASSISFTSYEQYF,TGTGCCAGTAGTATTTCGTTTACCTCCTACGAGCAGTACTTC
TRBJ1-5,14,NA,NA,TRBV19,CASTPGGGAWPQHF,TGTGCCAGTACTCCCGGGGGAGGGGCATGGCCCCAGCATTTT
TRBJ2-7,12,NA,NA,TRBV7-8,CASSQLDYEQYF,TGTGCCAGCAGCCAACTTGACTACGAGCAGTACTTC
TRBJ1-1,11,NA,NA,TRBV6-5,CASTQGTEAFF,TGTGCCAGCACACAAGGCACTGAAGCTTTCTTT
TRBJ2-2,13,NA,once,TRBV15,CATSSLGAGELFF,TGTGCCACCAGCAGTCTGGGGGCCGGGGAGCTGTTTTTT
TRBJ2-7,14,NA,NA,TRBV15,CATSSRSSSYEQYF,TGTGCCACCAGCAGCAGGAGCAGCTCCTACGAGCAGTACTTC
TRBJ2-3,13,NA,NA,TRBV7-6,CASSLGSADTQYF,TGTGCCAGCAGCTTAGGTTCCGCAGATACGCAGTATTTT